The source of this T cell receptor beta chain is a study of shared clonotypes between healthy human individuals. Study details: Each donor had three CD4 naive, three CD4 memory, two CD8 naive and one CD8 memory plate. The study, taken as a whole, reports: Blood alone was sampled, and tissue repertoires likely differ. Clonotypes not shared had lower generation probabilities than those common to all four donors. Sequencing of the sorted subsets was shown by rarefaction to be incomplete despite large depth.

TCRdb's table, derived via immunoSEQ multiplex PCR, lists solely in-frame clones and lacks some. The sample yields around 2.1 million clones, approximately 96% seen once. To note about this clone: What it binds is not known.

The V gene's germline CDR1 is SGHTA and CDR2 FQGNSA. The length of the CDR3 is 14 residues. Deletions cut 1 base from V and 2 bases from J, with 9 bases between. The sample taken for sequencing was naive CD4+ T cells sorted from blood. Indicated subset: CD45RA+ positively selected. This TCR was sampled from a young man in good health. The rearrangement joins TRBV7-2 to TRBJ2-7; D may be TRBD2 (5 bases). DNA of the CDR3: TGTGCCAGCAGCTTAGTAGCGTCCACCTACGAGCAGTACTTC. This gives the protein CASSLVASTYEQYF.